Following are 24 T cell receptor beta chains from one sample sequenced in a study of beta chain features in type 1 diabetes. Investigators reverse transcribed all isolated RNA, so they sequenced expressed TCRB transcripts. TCRdb's table, derived via immunoSEQ multiplex PCR, lists solely in-frame clones and lacks some. The repertoire holds 150,000 to 190,000 clones, about 7.3% seen once, with nearly 0.65% in the top ten. Input material: central memory CD4+ T cells from blood. Receptors were obtained from a young man in good health.

This clone was observed a single time. The chain's CDR3 is CASSRGGGTEKLFF. DNA of the CDR3: TGTGCCAGCAGCAGGGGGGGAGGTACTGAAAAACTGTTTTTT. This rearrangement joins TRBV11-2 to TRBJ1-4, with a tentative D call TRBD1 (6 bases). The germline V and J ends were trimmed by 5 bases and 7 bases, with 14 bases remaining between them. The CDR3 runs to 14 residues. CDR1 and CDR2 from the germline V gene are SGHAT and FQNNGV.

The sample holds a few counts of this clone. The chain combines TRBV28 with TRBJ1-4; the D gene is possibly TRBD1 (5 bases). CDR1 MDHEN and CDR2 SYDVKM come from the germline V gene. The V end lost 6 bases, the J end lost 7 bases, and 15 bases lay between the germline ends. The CDR3 sequence is 14 residues long. CDR3 nucleotides: TGTGCCAGCAGCTCCCAAGGGGTTGGTGAAAAACTGTTTTTT. It codes for CASSSQGVGEKLFF.

This chain uses TRBV6-5 with TRBJ2-1; 8 bases match TRBD2. CDR3 size: 15 residues. Germline lookup yields CDR1 MNHEY and CDR2 SVGAGI. Trimming removed 2 bases from V and 6 bases from J; junction bases left unmatched: 6. This CDR3 reads CASSYSGSAPNEQFF. DNA of the CDR3: TGTGCCAGCAGTTACAGCGGGAGCGCGCCCAATGAGCAGTTCTTC.

There are a few counts of this clone. V gene TRBV7-3 combines with J gene TRBJ1-2; a weak D match, TRBD1 (6 bases). The CDR3 spans 14 residues. Trimming took off 5 bases at V and 3 bases at J, with 13 bases between the two ends. Germline CDR1 and CDR2: SGHTA and FQGTGA. The CDR3 nucleotides read TGTGCCAGCAGCCCCGGGTCAGGGGACTATGGCTACACCTTC. Translation: CASSPGSGDYGYTF.

The V gene is TRBV11-2, the J gene TRBJ2-2, with 7 positions matching TRBD1. The germline gives CDR1 SGHAT, CDR2 FQNNGV. The CDR3 runs 15 residues. After removal of 1 base from V and 5 bases from J, the junction contained 4 bases not matched to a gene. As DNA, the CDR3 is TGTGCCAGCAGCTTAGGGGACAGACTAACCGGGGAGCTGTTTTTT. Encoded protein: CASSLGDRLTGELFF.

This clone occurred a few times. The J gene is TRBJ1-3, the V gene TRBV27; D gene unclear. With 4 bases removed from V and 0 bases from J, the gap between germline ends came to 10 bases. Germline lookup yields CDR1 MNHEY and CDR2 SMNVEV (reference sequence). This CDR3 is built from 15 residues. CDR3 coding DNA: TGTGCCAGCAGTTACGGCCCGGGCTCTGGAAACACCATATATTTT. Translated: CASSYGPGSGNTIYF.

This clone was counted ten times or more. This chain connects TRBV7-8 to TRBJ2-7; TRBD2 matches at 7 bases. V lost 6 bases to trimming and J lost 0 bases; unmatched junction nucleotides: 11. The length of the CDR3 is 16 residues. From germline, CDR1 is SGHVS and CDR2 FQNEAQ. The chain's CDR3 is CASSRVSGAFSYEQYF. For the CDR3, the DNA is TGTGCCAGCAGTAGGGTCAGCGGGGCATTCTCCTACGAGCAGTACTTC.

This clone was detected only a few times. J is TRBJ2-2 and V is TRBV19, with TRBD1 matching over 9 bases. CDR3 size: 15 residues. CDR1 LNHDA and CDR2 SQIVND come from the germline V gene (reference sequence). J was trimmed by 5 bases and V by 7 bases; bases with no gene match: 8. CDR3 sequence reads: CASTTGGVKTGELFF. The DNA of the CDR3 is TGTGCCAGTACGACAGGGGGAGTCAAAACCGGGGAGCTGTTTTTT.

This clone occurred a few times. The CDR3, as DNA: TGTGCCAGCAGCCGACTCACGGTCGAACTAAATGGCTACACCTTC. Its protein is CASSRLTVELNGYTF. J is TRBJ1-2 and V is TRBV14, with D unclear. Trimming removed 4 bases from V and 6 bases from J, with 18 bases in between. The CDR3 length is 15 residues. Germline V lookup: CDR1 SGHDN, CDR2 FVKESK. Complete variable domain (other parts from reference TRBV14 and TRBJ1-2): EAGVTQFPSHSVIEKGQTVTLRCDPISGHDNLYWYRRVMGKEIKFLLHFVKESKQDESGMPNNRFLAERTGGTYSTLKVQPAELEDSGVYFCASSRLTVELNGYTFGSGTRLTVV.

The chain employs TRBV28 and TRBJ1-1; tentatively, D is TRBD1 (5 bases). V was clipped by 2 bases and J by 4 bases, with 14 bases between them. The CDR3 runs 15 residues. Looked up from germline, CDR1 is MDHEN and CDR2 is SYDVKM. This CDR3 reads CASSLQGGTRTEAFF. In nucleotides, the CDR3 is TGTGCCAGCAGTTTACAGGGAGGGACCCGCACTGAAGCTTTCTTT.

The rearrangement uses TRBV28 and TRBJ2-7, with D possibly TRBD2 on 5 matching bases. Germline CDR1 is MDHEN and CDR2 is SYDVKM. Between the trimmed V and J ends, which lost 5 bases and 2 bases, there was a span of 7 bases. This CDR3 is built from 12 residues. The CDR3 loop reads CASSPGAYEQYF. As DNA, the CDR3 is TGTGCCAGCAGTCCCGGGGCCTACGAGCAGTACTTC.

This clone was recorded at least ten times. V usage is TRBV29-1 and J usage is TRBJ1-2, with D possibly being TRBD1 (5 bases). The length of the CDR3 is 11 residues. Germline V gene sequence: CDR1 SQVTM, CDR2 ANQGSEA. Trimming removed 7 bases from V and 6 bases from J, with 12 bases in between. DNA for the CDR3: TGCAGCGGTGGGGGGATCAATGGCTACACCTTC. Encoded protein: CSGGGINGYTF.

This clone has a handful of counts. The chain links TRBV7-9 to TRBJ1-5; perhaps TRBD1 as D (6 bases). The germline V gene has CDR1 SEHNR and CDR2 FQNEAQ (reference sequence). The CDR3 length is 14 residues. V lost 1 base, J lost 5 bases, and 9 bases lay in between. DNA for the CDR3: TGTGCCAGCAGCTTAGAGGGGGACCATCAGCCCCAGCATTTT. Encoded protein: CASSLEGDHQPQHF.

The table lists this clone with a few counts. Other DNA sequences in this sample translate to the same CDR3. This sequence joins TRBV2 and TRBJ1-6, with 10 bases that match TRBD1. J was trimmed by 10 bases and V by 6 bases; bases with no gene match: 3. Germline values: CDR1 SNHLY, CDR2 FYNNEI. This CDR3 is built from 13 residues. In DNA, the CDR3 is TGTGCCAGCAGGGACAGGGGGGAGTCACCCCTCCACTTT. Amino acids: CASRDRGESPLHF.

The gene calls are TRBV4-1 and TRBJ2-6; 7 bases align to TRBD1. The V gene's germline CDR1 is MGHRA and CDR2 YSYEKL. The CDR3 is made up of 18 amino acids. Trimming at V came to 1 base and at J to 2 bases, leaving 8 bases not matched to a gene. This CDR3 reads CASSQGDRGRPGANVLTF. DNA of the CDR3: TGCGCCAGCAGCCAAGGGGATAGGGGGCGACCTGGGGCCAACGTCCTGACTTTC.

This clone turned up a few times. The chain is built from TRBV30 and TRBJ2-7; possibly TRBD2 for D (6 bases). The CDR3 contains 13 residues. Germline assignment: CDR1 GTSNPN and CDR2 SVGIG (reference sequence). V was clipped by 4 bases and J by 8 bases, with 18 bases between them. This CDR3 reads CAWTPVRGGQQYF. As DNA, the CDR3 is TGTGCCTGGACCCCCGTGCGGGGTGGTCAGCAGTACTTC.

This clone has just a few counts. V and J are TRBV11-2 and TRBJ2-5; 7 nucleotides align to TRBD1. The germline gives CDR1 SGHAT, CDR2 FQNNGV. J was trimmed by 4 bases and V by 3 bases; bases with no gene match: 2. This CDR3 has 13 residues. The chain's CDR3 is CASSLTGRETQYF. The CDR3 DNA sequence: TGTGCCAGCAGCTTGACAGGGAGAGAGACCCAGTACTTC.

This clone was counted only a few times. The chain employs TRBV6-1 and TRBJ1-5; 7 positions match TRBD1. V trimming: 7 bases; J trimming: 8 bases; junction bases outside the gene matches: 14. Germline lookup yields CDR1 MNHNS and CDR2 SASEGT. CDR3 length equals 15 residues. CDR3 in DNA: TGTGCCAGCACGTTTGGACAGGCTCGGTGGGAGCCCCAGCATTTT. Its translation: CASTFGQARWEPQHF.

This clone appeared many times. V and J are TRBV7-3 and TRBJ2-7; the D is unclear. With 2 bases removed from V and 7 bases from J, the gap between germline ends came to 12 bases. Per the germline V gene, CDR1 is SGHTA and CDR2 is FQGTGA. The CDR3 runs to 13 residues. CDR3 DNA sequence: TGTGCCAGCAGCTTACTGCCTACGAAGGAGCAGTACTTC. This gives the protein CASSLLPTKEQYF.

This clone was detected only a few times. The chain employs TRBV10-3 and TRBJ2-3; D call uncertain. The V end was cut by 6 bases, the J end by 0 bases, with 13 bases between. CDR1 is ENHRY, CDR2 SYGVKD, per germline. The CDR3 totals 15 residues. CDR3 DNA: TGTGCCATCAGGTTACTCGATACTAGCACAGATACGCAGTATTTT. This gives the protein CAIRLLDTSTDTQYF.

This clone was observed at least ten times. This chain links TRBV10-3 with TRBJ1-1; TRBD1 might be the D (6 bases). This CDR3 has 15 residues. Trimming took off 1 base at V and 1 base at J, with 10 bases between the two ends. Per germline, CDR1 ENHRY and CDR2 SYGVKD. In nucleotides, the CDR3 is TGTGCCATCAGTGAGTTGGACAGAGAGAACACTGAAGCTTTCTTT. Encoded protein: CAISELDRENTEAFF.

The chain recombines TRBV5-4 with TRBJ2-3; 8 bases are shared with TRBD2. With 4 bases clipped from V and 0 bases from J, the junction kept 7 bases outside the gene matches. CDR1 SGHNT and CDR2 YYREEE come from the germline V gene (reference sequence). The CDR3 has 16 residues. The CDR3, as DNA: TGTGCCAGCAGCCTGGCCGCTAGCGGGAGCACAGATACGCAGTATTTT. It specifies CASSLAASGSTDTQYF.

The genes are TRBV2 and TRBJ1-3; D possibly corresponds to TRBD1 (5 bases). The CDR3 consists of 12 residues. V lost 11 bases to trimming and J lost 3 bases, with 11 bases between them. Germline CDR1 SNHLY, CDR2 FYNNEI. CDR3 sequence (DNA): TGTGCCGGTTCAGGGAATGGAAACACCATATATTTT. Amino acids: CAGSGNGNTIYF.

The V and J genes are TRBV9 and TRBJ2-5; TRBD1 matches at 12 bases. The J call is uncertain, as TRBJ2-7 better fits the DNA end. CDR3 size: 15 residues. Germline V gives CDR1 SGDLS, CDR2 YYNGEE. The CDR3 here is CASSARDRGRHEQYF. The CDR3 region has the DNA TGTGCCAGCAGCGCCCGGGACAGGGGGCGGCACGAGCAGTACTTC.